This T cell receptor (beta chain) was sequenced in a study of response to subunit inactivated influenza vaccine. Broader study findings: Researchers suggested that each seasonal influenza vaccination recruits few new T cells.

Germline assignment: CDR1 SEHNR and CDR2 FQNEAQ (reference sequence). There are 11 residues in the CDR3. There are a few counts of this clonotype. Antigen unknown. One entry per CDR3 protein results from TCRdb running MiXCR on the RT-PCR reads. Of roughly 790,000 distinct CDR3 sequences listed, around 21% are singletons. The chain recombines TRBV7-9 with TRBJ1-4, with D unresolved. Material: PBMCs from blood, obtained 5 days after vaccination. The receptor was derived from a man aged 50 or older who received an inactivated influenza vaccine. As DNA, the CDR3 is TGTGCGGGCACAGCTAATGAAAAACTGTTTTTT. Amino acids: CAGTANEKLFF. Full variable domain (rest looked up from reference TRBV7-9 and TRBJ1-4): DTGVSQNPRHKITKRGQNVTFRCDPISEHNRLYWYRQTLGQGPEFLTYFQNEAQLEKSRLLSDRFSAERPKGSFSTLEIQRTEQGDSAMYLCAGTANEKLFFGSGTQLSVL.